Sequencing of this TCR beta chain was carried out in a study of blood T cell repertoires in COVID-19 (TCRdb year 2020). About the investigation overall: Collaborator samples came from the United States, Italy and Spain and covered acute and convalescent phases of COVID-19. A de-identified subject ID, COVID-19 status, age in years and sex were almost always included in the sample metadata. Where available, HLA class I and class II types were taken from metadata supplied by the sample provider and were not determined by assay-based typing. The prospective study material was composed of cDNA or gDNA derived from T cells, B-cell-depleted T cells, or PBMCs. Deeply sampled blood TCRbeta repertoires from subjects exposed to, actively infected with, or recovered from COVID-19 were included in the dataset. The samples were drawn from two sources: the first 160 participants of the ongoing ImmuneRACE study, and over 950 subjects contributed by 6 global collaborators. The repertoires were released in a freely available public database intended as a resource for research on the immune response to SARS-CoV-2. Results and caveats for the whole study, not just this receptor: Clinical and demographic metadata were provided uncurated, with the amount varying by source and participant.

Participants in the prospective study were aged about 18 to 100 years, lived in about two dozen United States geographic areas, and enrolled through a virtual design. To assign participants to cohorts, the prospective study relied on clinical history that participants themselves reported in a screening survey and a study questionnaire. Exposed participants had been in contact with someone with a PCR-confirmed or clinician-diagnosed COVID-19 case within 2 weeks of study entry. Mobile phlebotomists in the prospective study collected whole blood, serum and a nasopharyngeal or oropharyngeal swab from every participant. Over an approximately two-month period, participants in the prospective study had the option of providing additional blood draws and questionnaires. Before DNA extraction, prospective study blood samples were shipped either frozen or at room temperature. The germline ends are 10 bases apart after V is trimmed by 5 bases and J by 0 bases. Taken from cysteine to phenylalanine, the CDR3 has 14 residues. CDR3 DNA only is kept here, 42 bases in frame from base 1. Reading the germline V gene (reference sequence) gives CDR1 GTSNPN and CDR2 SVGIG.

As for this clone: It lacks a known antigen. No qualities accompany the bases; no much larger clone lies one base away.

TCRbeta CDR3 regions were amplified from genomic DNA using the immunoSEQ Assay, a bias-controlled multiplex PCR. Regarding the original processing steps: The number of nucleated cells in each sample was estimated from the amplification of reference gene primers within the assay. Sequence reads were collapsed and filtered to measure the absolute abundance of every unique TCRbeta CDR3 rearrangement. Productive Simpson clonality was computed per sample as the square root of Simpson's diversity index over productive rearrangements. Imported from immuneACCESS, the table was reduced by TCRdb to in-frame sequences with V and J called. These copies leave out some clones; in studies compared against another copy, an unresolved V gene accounts for under half, and the cause of the remainder is not known. The D gene and trimming were derived from the DNA, and the V and J assignments and clone size from that table. The sample table holds about 250,000 clones, of which roughly 85% were seen once. Of the sample, 4.5% to 6% falls within the top ten clones.

Here the chain combines TRBV30 and TRBJ1-4, with an unclear D gene assignment. The sequencing sample was made of PBMCs or T cells enriched from blood (not recorded which). The TCR sequence derives from a man aged 35 to 55 who had been exposed to COVID-19. The sequenced DNA: TGTGCCTGGCTCGGTGTTGCAACTAATGAAAAACTGTTTTTT. Translated, it gives CAWLGVATNEKLFF.